These 13 T cell receptor beta chains originate from one sample sequenced in a study of cytomegalovirus exposure and HLA in healthy donors. The PCR employed 60 Vbeta primers together with 13 Jbeta primers. Some clones are missing from TCRdb's copy, which holds only in-frame ones; the method was immunoSEQ multiplex PCR. The table includes about 180,000 clones, approximately 80% detected once. Input material: PBMCs. These receptors were taken from a girl aged 2-15 years in good health and CMV-seropositive.

The rearrangement joins TRBV19 to TRBJ2-3, with 7 nucleotides matching TRBD1. This CDR3 is built from 15 residues. V lost 5 bases and J lost 2; bases outside the gene matches: 7. The germline gives CDR1 LNHDA, CDR2 SQIVND (reference sequence). The CDR3 loop is CASSLRTGDTDTQYF. As DNA, the CDR3 is TGTGCCAGTAGTCTCCGGACAGGAGACACAGATACGCAGTATTTT.

CDR3 sequence (DNA): TGTGCCAGTAGTATAGCGAGTCAGCCCCAGCATTTT. Protein product: CASSIASQPQHF. The rearrangement uses TRBV19 and TRBJ1-5, with no clear D. V dropped 1 base and J dropped 6 bases, with 4 bases sitting between them. CDR1 LNHDA and CDR2 SQIVND come from the germline V gene (reference sequence). The length of the CDR3 is 12 residues. The whole variable domain, remainder taken from reference TRBV19 and TRBJ1-5, is DGGITQSPKYLFRKEGQNVTLSCEQNLNHDAMYWYRQDPGQGLRLIYYSQIVNDFQKGDIAEGYSVSREKKESFPLTVTSAQKNPTAFYLCASSIASQPQHFGDGTRLSIL.

The V call is TRBV2, the J call TRBJ1-2; D might be TRBD1 (6 bases). The CDR3 is 12 residues long. The germline V gene has CDR1 SNHLY and CDR2 FYNNEI. Deletions cut 6 bases from V and 7 bases from J, with 12 bases between. The CDR3 nucleotides are TGTGCCAGCAGGGACAGTTCACGTGGCTACACCTTC. Its protein is CASRDSSRGYTF. Variable domain in full (rest from reference TRBV2 and TRBJ1-2): EPEVTQTPSHQVTQMGQEVILRCVPISNHLYFYWYRQILGQKVEFLVSFYNNEISEKSEIFDDQFSVERPDGSNFTLKIRSTKLEDSAMYFCASRDSSRGYTFGSGTRLTVV.

The genes are TRBV29-1 and TRBJ2-7; possibly TRBD1 for D (6 bases). V was trimmed by 3 bases and J by 1 base, leaving 7 bases between them. CDR1 SQVTM and CDR2 ANQGSEA come from the germline V gene. The CDR3 covers 12 residues. The CDR3 DNA reads as TGCAGCGTTGAGCAGGGGTCCTACGAGCAGTACTTC. Translation: CSVEQGSYEQYF.

The chain joins TRBV9 to TRBJ2-1, with 7 bases that match TRBD1. The length of the CDR3 is 15 residues. Trimming removed 4 bases from V and 5 bases from J; junction bases left unmatched: 9. Germline V gene sequence: CDR1 SGDLS, CDR2 YYNGEE. The CDR3 DNA reads TGTGCCAGCAGCATCTCCGGGACAGAGAACAATGAGCAGTTCTTC. Its translation: CASSISGTENNEQFF.

V is TRBV28 and J is TRBJ1-4; the match to TRBD1 covers 8 bases. Per germline, CDR1 MDHEN and CDR2 SYDVKM. This CDR3 region has 13 residues. The CDR3 here is CAIQDRVIEKLFF. In DNA, the CDR3 is TGTGCTATCCAGGACAGGGTAATTGAAAAACTGTTTTTT. The entire variable domain, with the rest obtained from reference TRBV28 and TRBJ1-4, is as follows: DVKVTQSSRYLVKRTGEKVFLECVQDMDHENMFWYRQDPGLGLRLIYFSYDVKMKEKGDIPEGYSVSREKKERFSLILESASTNQTSMYLCAIQDRVIEKLFFGSGTQLSVL.

The rearrangement links TRBV2 to TRBJ2-7, with D maybe TRBD1 (6 bases). The CDR3 is 12 amino acids. Looked up from germline, CDR1 is SNHLY and CDR2 is FYNNEI. V was clipped by 8 bases and J by 6 bases, with 14 bases between them. CDR3: CASSQGPREQYF. The CDR3 DNA reads TGTGCCAGCTCGCAGGGGCCGCGCGAGCAGTACTTC. The full variable domain, its missing parts supplied by reference TRBV2 and TRBJ2-7, is EPEVTQTPSHQVTQMGQEVILRCVPISNHLYFYWYRQILGQKVEFLVSFYNNEISEKSEIFDDQFSVERPDGSNFTLKIRSTKLEDSAMYFCASSQGPREQYFGPGTRLTVT.

The gene calls are TRBV5-1 and TRBJ2-1; 8 positions match TRBD1. This CDR3 spans 13 amino acids. The junction had 5 bases not matched to a gene; V was cut back by 3 bases and J by 9 bases. Germline CDR1 is SGHRS and CDR2 is YFSETQ. DNA for the CDR3: TGCGCCAGCAGCTCGGACAGGGCCGGTGAGCAGTTCTTC. It encodes CASSSDRAGEQFF. Filled out from reference TRBV5-1 and TRBJ2-1, the complete variable domain reads KAGVTQTPRYLIKTRGQQVTLSCSPISGHRSVSWYQQTPGQGLQFLFEYFSETQRNKGNFPGRFSGRQFSNSRSEMNVSTLELGDSALYLCASSSDRAGEQFFGPGTRLTVL.

The chain joins TRBV5-1 to TRBJ2-7; possibly TRBD1 for D (6 bases). Germline CDR1 reads SGHRS; CDR2 reads YFSETQ. Trimming removed 4 bases at V and 2 bases at J, with 13 bases between. The CDR3 is 14 residues long. CDR3 sequence (DNA): TGCGCCAGCAGCAGGGGGTGGGAGACCTACGAGCAGTACTTC. It specifies CASSRGWETYEQYF.

V gene TRBV6-6 combines with J gene TRBJ1-5, with D hard to call. Germline assignment: CDR1 MNHNY and CDR2 SVGAGI (reference sequence). This CDR3 region has 14 residues. V lost 3 bases, J lost 4 bases, and 10 bases lay in between. The CDR3 loop reads CASSYEEINQPQHF. The CDR3 DNA sequence: TGTGCCAGCAGTTATGAAGAGATAAATCAGCCCCAGCATTTT.

The chain has TRBV4-1 and TRBJ2-1, with D maybe TRBD2 (5 bases). The V end was cut by 3 bases, the J end by 1 base, with 13 bases between. The CDR3 runs to 16 residues. CDR1 is MGHRA and CDR2 is YSYEKL in the germline V gene. The CDR3, as DNA: TGCGCCAGCAGCCATCCGATAGCGCTGTCCTACAATGAGCAGTTCTTC. Encoded protein: CASSHPIALSYNEQFF.

The chain employs TRBV10-1 and TRBJ2-7; 7 nucleotides align to TRBD1. With 4 bases clipped from V and 6 bases from J, the junction kept 6 bases outside the gene matches. The length of the CDR3 is 13 residues. Germline V gene lookup returns CDR1 WNHNN and CDR2 SYGVQD (reference sequence). CDR3: CASSATAGGEQYF. The CDR3 coding sequence is TGCGCCAGCAGTGCGACGGCAGGGGGCGAGCAGTACTTC.

The chain is built from TRBV10-2 and TRBJ2-1, with 10 bases that match TRBD2. Germline V gives CDR1 WSHSY, CDR2 SAAADI. The CDR3 totals 16 residues. The ends lost 5 bases at V and 7 bases at J; junction bases unmatched: 11. The CDR3 DNA reads as TGCGCCAGCAGTTCAACCGGGACTAGCGTCGGGAATGAGCAGTTCTTC. This encodes CASSSTGTSVGNEQFF.